This entry features one TCR beta chain sequence. The target antigen is unknown. The CDR3 sequence is 15 residues long. V lost 2 bases to trimming and J lost 0 bases, with 9 bases between them. In germline, CDR1 is MNHEY, CDR2 SVGAGI. This specimen belongs to a study of response to subunit inactivated influenza vaccine. Study outcomes and limitations: The authors suggested that every seasonal influenza vaccination recruits few new T cells.

MiXCR was run by TCRdb on the RT-PCR reads, yielding one entry per CDR3 protein. The sample includes approximately 530,000 distinct CDR3 sequences, 10% to 15% of them seen just once. The starting material was PBMCs from blood, obtained 35 to 45 days after vaccination. The clonotype was recovered from a man in his fifties who received an inactivated influenza vaccine. This chain uses TRBV6-5 with TRBJ2-3, with D maybe TRBD2 (5 bases). The CDR3 DNA is TGTGCCAGCAGTTACAGTAGCGTAAGCACAGATACGCAGTATTTT. Protein product: CASSYSSVSTDTQYF.